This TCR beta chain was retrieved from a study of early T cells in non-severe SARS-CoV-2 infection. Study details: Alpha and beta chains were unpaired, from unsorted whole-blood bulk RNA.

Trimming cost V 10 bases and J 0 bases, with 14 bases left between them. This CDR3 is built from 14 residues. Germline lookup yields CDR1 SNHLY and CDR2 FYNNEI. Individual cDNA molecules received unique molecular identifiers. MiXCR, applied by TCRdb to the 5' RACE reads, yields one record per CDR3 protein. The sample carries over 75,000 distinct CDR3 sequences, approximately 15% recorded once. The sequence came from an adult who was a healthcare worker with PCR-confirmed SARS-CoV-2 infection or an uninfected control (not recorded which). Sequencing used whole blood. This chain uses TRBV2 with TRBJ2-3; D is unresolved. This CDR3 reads CAKKRQSSTDTQYF. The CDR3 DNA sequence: TGTGCCAAGAAACGGCAGTCAAGCACAGATACGCAGTATTTT.